These 26 T cell receptor beta chains were sequenced from one sample in a study of blood T cell repertoires in COVID-19. Measured with immunoSEQ multiplex PCR; TCRdb has only the in-frame clones, and not every one. Among over 120,000 clones listed, approximately 90% were seen once. The sample was peripheral blood. These receptors were collected from a woman between 45 and 65 years old with acute or convalescent COVID-19.

The CDR3, as DNA: TGTGCCAGCAGCCAGGGAGGGAAGCATTGGGCTTTCTTT. Translated, it gives CASSQGGKHWAFF. The chain couples TRBV5-6 to TRBJ1-1; possibly TRBD1 for D (5 bases). Germline V gene data show CDR1 as SGHDT and CDR2 as YYEEEE. The CDR3 runs to 13 residues. The V end was cut by 4 bases, the J end by 11 bases, with 18 bases between.

The chain has TRBV7-6 and TRBJ2-3; D perhaps matches TRBD2 (5 bases). V lost 3 bases and J 9 bases, leaving 10 bases between the germline ends. CDR3 length: 12 amino acids. CDR1 is SGHVS, CDR2 FNYEAQ, per germline. CDR3 protein: CASSFRAETQYF. CDR3 DNA: TGTGCCAGCAGCTTCAGAGCGGAGACGCAGTATTTT.

The V and J genes are TRBV19 and TRBJ1-3; 7 positions match TRBD1. The germline CDR1 and CDR2 sequences are LNHDA and SQIVND (reference sequence). This CDR3 contains 14 residues. Trimming cost V 7 bases and J 2 bases; bases outside gene matches: 5. CDR3 residues: CASIPTGAGNTIYF. The DNA for the CDR3 is TGTGCCAGTATTCCAACAGGGGCTGGAAACACCATATATTTT.

The V and J genes are TRBV19 and TRBJ1-1, with 10 positions matching TRBD1. With V trimmed by 7 bases and J by 5 bases, 7 bases remained unmatched. This CDR3 contains 14 residues. In germline, CDR1 is LNHDA, CDR2 SQIVND (reference sequence). CDR3 nucleotide sequence: TGTGCCAGTACCCGACAGGGGGCGCTTACTGAAGCTTTCTTT. Translating gives CASTRQGALTEAFF.

V gene TRBV2 combines with J gene TRBJ1-1; D is possibly TRBD1 (6 bases). V lost 11 bases and J lost 4, with 17 bases in between. Per the germline V gene, CDR1 is SNHLY and CDR2 is FYNNEI. This CDR3 contains 13 residues. CDR3: CAGTCEHCTEAFF. In nucleotides, the CDR3 is TGTGCCGGGACATGCGAACATTGCACTGAAGCTTTCTTT.

This CDR3 reads CASSPYPGTMGQYF. The CDR3 DNA sequence: TGTGCCAGTAGTCCCTACCCCGGGACAATGGGGCAGTACTTC. The chain joins TRBV19 to TRBJ2-7, with D possibly TRBD1 on 6 matching bases. CDR1 and CDR2 (germline): LNHDA, SQIVND (reference sequence). This CDR3 has 14 residues. V gave up 5 bases and J gave up 9 bases, with 20 bases separating them. The complete variable domain, with remaining parts taken from reference TRBV19 and TRBJ2-7, reads DGGITQSPKYLFRKEGQNVTLSCEQNLNHDAMYWYRQDPGQGLRLIYYSQIVNDFQKGDIAEGYSVSREKKESFPLTVTSAQKNPTAFYLCASSPYPGTMGQYFGPGTRLTVT.

This rearrangement joins TRBV10-3 to TRBJ2-1; 8 bases map to TRBD2. V was pared by 0 bases and J by 0 bases, with 7 bases of the junction left unmatched. The CDR3 has 18 amino acids. From germline, CDR1 is ENHRY and CDR2 SYGVKD. As DNA, the CDR3 is TGTGCCATCAGTGAGTCGAGGGCCGGGGGGGCCTCCTACAATGAGCAGTTCTTC. Translating gives CAISESRAGGASYNEQFF.

This chain links TRBV6-5 with TRBJ2-5; 7 nucleotides align to TRBD2. The CDR3 runs 14 residues. V shed 0 bases and J 2 bases; nucleotides not matched to a gene: 0. Germline-derived CDR1 and CDR2 are MNHEY and SVGAGI. CDR3 sequence reads: CASSYSGGQETQYF. CDR3 coding DNA: TGTGCCAGCAGTTACTCGGGAGGGCAAGAGACCCAGTACTTC.

This chain joins TRBV10-1 and TRBJ2-7, with 14 bases matching TRBD2. This CDR3 is built from 15 residues. Germline V gives CDR1 WNHNN, CDR2 SYGVQD (reference sequence). V shed 2 bases, J shed 3 bases, and the junction held 0 bases outside the gene matches. The CDR3 reads CASSEGLAGGYEQYF. CDR3 nucleotides: TGCGCCAGCAGTGAGGGACTAGCGGGGGGCTACGAGCAGTACTTC.

V and J are TRBV5-4 and TRBJ1-2; 9 bases align to TRBD1. The CDR3 has 17 residues. CDR1 is SGHNT, CDR2 YYREEE, per germline (reference sequence). The V gene end was trimmed by 5 bases and the J gene end by 4 bases; junction bases not matched to a gene: 15. The chain's CDR3 is CASSFPPGQGLSYGYTF. The CDR3 bases are TGTGCCAGCAGTTTCCCACCGGGACAGGGCCTTTCCTATGGCTACACCTTC. Combining the CDR3 with reference TRBV5-4 and TRBJ1-2 gives the whole variable domain ETGVTQSPTHLIKTRGQQVTLRCSSQSGHNTVSWYQQALGQGPQFIFQYYREEENGRGNFPPRFSGLQFPNYSSELNVNALELDDSALYLCASSFPPGQGLSYGYTFGSGTRLTVV.

This clone has only a few counts. The rearrangement links TRBV7-3 to TRBJ2-1; D remains unclear. With 4 bases removed from V and 9 bases from J, the gap between germline ends came to 13 bases. Germline values: CDR1 SGHTA, CDR2 FQGTGA. This CDR3 is built from 13 residues. CDR3 DNA: TGTGCCAGCAGCTCCCTACTTGATGCTGAGCAGTTCTTC. Translation gives CASSSLLDAEQFF. The entire variable domain, with the rest obtained from reference TRBV7-3 and TRBJ2-1, is as follows: GAGVSQTPSNKVTEKGKYVELRCDPISGHTALYWYRQSLGQGPEFLIYFQGTGAADDSGLPNDRFFAVRPEGSVSTLKIQRTERGDSAVYLCASSSLLDAEQFFGPGTRLTVL.

The chain has TRBV18 and TRBJ2-3, with TRBD2 matching over 11 bases. This CDR3 is built from 16 residues. CDR1 is KGHSH, CDR2 LQKENI, per germline. The trim removed 5 bases at V and 1 base at J, leaving 5 bases unmatched. Here the CDR3 reads CASSSGTSGGTDTQYF. DNA of the CDR3: TGTGCCAGCTCATCGGGGACTAGCGGAGGCACAGATACGCAGTATTTT.

This chain joins TRBV30 and TRBJ1-6; 8 bases line up with TRBD1. Germline trimming cut 6 bases from V and 1 base from J; bases unmatched to any gene: 2. The length of the CDR3 is 14 residues. The germline gives CDR1 GTSNPN, CDR2 SVGIG (reference sequence). CDR3 DNA: TGTGCCTGTGGGGACAGGTCCTATAATTCACCCCTCCACTTT. Protein: CACGDRSYNSPLHF.

This sequence joins TRBV30 and TRBJ1-1; D perhaps matches TRBD1 (6 bases). V gave up 4 bases and J gave up 11 bases, with 17 bases separating them. This CDR3 contains 12 residues. CDR1 is GTSNPN and CDR2 is SVGIG in the germline V gene (reference sequence). The CDR3 reads CAWILDSIEAFF. CDR3 nucleotides: TGTGCCTGGATTCTGGACAGCATCGAGGCTTTCTTT.

The chain is built from TRBV28 and TRBJ1-5, with a possible D match to TRBD1 (6 bases). Germline V lookup: CDR1 MDHEN, CDR2 SYDVKM. The CDR3 extends over 16 amino acids. The V gene lost 3 bases and the J gene lost 0 bases, with 12 bases spanning the gap. The CDR3: CASSFDRQYSNQPQHF. The CDR3 DNA follows: TGTGCCAGCAGTTTCGACAGGCAGTATAGCAATCAGCCCCAGCATTTT.

The V and J genes are TRBV19 and TRBJ2-5, with 9 bases aligning to TRBD2. V was pared by 7 bases and J by 2 bases, with 5 bases of the junction left unmatched. Germline assignment: CDR1 LNHDA and CDR2 SQIVND (reference sequence). The CDR3 is 14 residues long. The CDR3 region is CASTPSGIQETQYF. CDR3 coding DNA: TGTGCCAGTACCCCTAGCGGGATACAAGAGACCCAGTACTTC.

This chain links TRBV9 with TRBJ2-7, with D possibly TRBD1 on 6 matching bases. V was shortened by 3 bases and J by 2 bases, with 12 bases between the two germline ends. The germline V gene encodes CDR1 SGDLS and CDR2 YYNGEE. The CDR3 extends over 14 amino acids. CDR3: CASSGQDLAYEQYF. In DNA, the CDR3 is TGTGCCAGCAGCGGACAGGACCTTGCCTACGAGCAGTACTTC.

The chain has TRBV7-9 and TRBJ2-5; 8 positions match TRBD2. The CDR3 extends over 16 amino acids. Trimming at V came to 2 bases and at J to 5 bases, leaving 10 bases not matched to a gene. The germline V gene has CDR1 SEHNR and CDR2 FQNEAQ (reference sequence). CDR3 sequence reads: CASSLTSGRRRETQYF. For the CDR3, the DNA is TGTGCCAGCAGCTTAACGAGCGGGAGAAGGAGGGAGACCCAGTACTTC.

A few counts support this clone. This CDR3 is also generated by other DNA sequences in the sample. This sequence joins TRBV5-1 and TRBJ1-1; D possibly corresponds to TRBD1 (5 bases). Trimming shortened V by 1 base and J by 4 bases, and 8 bases separated the two germline ends. Germline V gene lookup returns CDR1 SGHRS and CDR2 YFSETQ. CDR3 length: 13 amino acids. CDR3 amino acids: CASSLRGGTEAFF. The DNA of the CDR3 is TGCGCCAGCAGCTTGCGCGGGGGCACTGAAGCTTTCTTT.

This rearrangement joins TRBV10-1 to TRBJ2-3; the match to TRBD2 covers 7 bases. The CDR3 extends over 14 amino acids. The junction had 3 bases not matched to a gene; V was cut back by 6 bases and J by 0 bases. Germline CDR1 WNHNN, CDR2 SYGVQD (reference sequence). This CDR3 is CASRGLTSTDTQYF. CDR3 sequence (DNA): TGCGCCAGCAGGGGACTAACCAGCACAGATACGCAGTATTTT.

The chain carries TRBV19 and TRBJ2-7; 8 nucleotides agree with TRBD1. Trimming removed 3 bases from V and 0 bases from J; junction bases left unmatched: 7. The CDR3 has 16 amino acids. Germline V CDR1 and CDR2: LNHDA, SQIVND (reference sequence). CDR3 sequence: CASSINRGESSYEQYF. The CDR3 DNA reads TGTGCCAGTAGTATTAACAGGGGGGAGAGCTCCTACGAGCAGTACTTC.

The CDR3 DNA follows: TGTGCCAGCAGCTTGCGGACGGGAGTACCCGGGGAGCTGTTTTTT. Translated, it gives CASSLRTGVPGELFF. The rearrangement links TRBV11-2 to TRBJ2-2; possibly TRBD2 for D (6 bases). CDR3 length: 15 residues. V lost 3 bases to trimming and J lost 6 bases, with 14 bases between them. Germline-derived CDR1 and CDR2 are SGHAT and FQNNGV.

V is TRBV27 and J is TRBJ2-1; 9 nucleotides agree with TRBD2. CDR1 is MNHEY and CDR2 is SMNVEV in the germline V gene (reference sequence). This CDR3 region has 16 residues. V dropped 1 base and J dropped 6; count of bases not matched to a gene: 7. The CDR3 DNA is TGTGCCAGCAGTTTATTGGCGCGGGAGGGCCCCAATGAGCAGTTCTTC. Its translation: CASSLLAREGPNEQFF.

J is TRBJ2-1 and V is TRBV5-4, with a possible D match to TRBD2 (7 bases). Trimming pared 1 base from V and 3 bases from J, leaving 17 bases between. CDR1 is SGHNT, CDR2 YYREEE, per germline (reference sequence). This CDR3 region has 17 residues. CDR3 sequence reads: CASSLRVGGGGYNEQFF. In DNA form, the CDR3 reads TGTGCCAGCAGCTTGCGGGTTGGGGGCGGGGGCTACAATGAGCAGTTCTTC.

This sequence joins TRBV13 and TRBJ2-2, with 8 bases that match TRBD1. The CDR3 loop spans 15 amino acids. The ends lost 6 bases at V and 0 bases at J; junction bases unmatched: 3. CDR1 and CDR2 from the germline V gene are PRHDT and FYEKMQ (reference sequence). CDR3 protein: CASSRDRTNTGELFF. The CDR3 DNA reads as TGTGCCAGCAGTCGGGACAGGACGAACACCGGGGAGCTGTTTTTT. Filled out from reference TRBV13 and TRBJ2-2, the complete variable domain reads AAGVIQSPRHLIKEKRETATLKCYPIPRHDTVYWYQQGPGQDPQFLISFYEKMQSDKGSIPDRFSAQQFSDYHSELNMSSLELGDSALYFCASSRDRTNTGELFFGEGSRLTVL.

The chain couples TRBV9 to TRBJ2-4; 7 nucleotides align to TRBD2. The ends lost 4 bases at V and 4 bases at J; junction bases unmatched: 11. The CDR3 consists of 16 residues. The germline CDR1 and CDR2 sequences are SGDLS and YYNGEE. The CDR3 DNA reads as TGTGCCAGCAGCCCCCAGGGAGGGCCTAGTAAAAACATTCAGTACTTC. Protein: CASSPQGGPSKNIQYF. The full variable domain, its missing parts supplied by reference TRBV9 and TRBJ2-4, is DSGVTQTPKHLITATGQRVTLRCSPRSGDLSVYWYQQSLDQGLQFLIQYYNGEERAKGNILERFSAQQFPDLHSELNLSSLELGDSALYFCASSPQGGPSKNIQYFGAGTRLSVL.